The sequence of this T cell receptor beta chain was determined in a study of T cells after posttransplantation cyclophosphamide. Regarding the study as a whole: TRB clonality was highly associated with recipient CMV seropositivity and reactivation.

Cyclophosphamide on days +3 and +4 followed busulfan-fludarabine conditioning and a marrow graft. Clones were read by immunoSEQ multiplex PCR, and TCRdb kept only the in-frame ones, dropping some. The table lists approximately 1,800 clones, with no singletons. The table lists this clone with many counts. The antigen remains undetermined. Germline V gene sequence: CDR1 MNHEY, CDR2 SVGAGI. The trim removed 4 bases at V and 6 bases at J, leaving 4 bases unmatched. The CDR3 is made up of 13 amino acids. This sequence originates from a female patient in her 60s who received an allogeneic stem cell transplant from a related donor and was CMV-positive. Part of the T cells may come from the graft donor. The sequenced sample was PBMCs, obtained roughly 33 days after allogeneic stem cell transplant with posttransplant cyclophosphamide. J is TRBJ1-2 and V is TRBV6-5; 8 bases are shared with TRBD1. The CDR3 spells CASSLDREDGYTF. The CDR3 region has the DNA TGTGCCAGCAGTTTGGACAGGGAAGATGGCTACACCTTC.